The next 20 T cell receptor beta chains were all read from a single sample in a study of shared clonotypes between healthy human individuals. As defined, naive CD8 cells were CD45RO-negative and positively selected for CCR7, with terminally differentiated effector memory CD45RA+ cells excluded. Measured with immunoSEQ multiplex PCR; TCRdb has only the in-frame clones, and not every one. Among roughly 850,000 clones listed, 96% were seen once. What was sequenced was naive CD8+ T cells sorted from blood. The receptors come from a man in his thirties or forties in good health.

DNA for the CDR3: TGTGCCAGCAGCCGCTGGACAGGGCAAGAGACCCAGTACTTC. Its translation: CASSRWTGQETQYF. This chain uses TRBV5-5 with TRBJ2-5, with 8 nucleotides matching TRBD1. Germline V gives CDR1 SGHKS, CDR2 YYEKEE (reference sequence). The trim removed 4 bases at V and 2 bases at J, leaving 4 bases unmatched. This CDR3 is built from 14 residues.

The rearrangement uses TRBV25-1 and TRBJ2-5; TRBD2 aligns across 7 bases. The CDR3 contains 13 residues. From germline, CDR1 is MGHDK and CDR2 SYGVNS. V lost 2 bases and J lost 4; bases outside the gene matches: 1. Here the CDR3 DNA reads TGTGCCAGCAGTGAAATAGCGGGAGAGACCCAGTACTTC. Translating it yields CASSEIAGETQYF.

The CDR3 is CASSVGLAGVEQFF. Here the CDR3 DNA reads TGTGCCAGCAGTGTAGGCCTAGCGGGAGTCGAGCAGTTCTTC. V usage is TRBV6-1 and J usage is TRBJ2-1; the match to TRBD2 covers 10 bases. The CDR3 totals 14 residues. Germline CDR1 is MNHNS and CDR2 is SASEGT. V shed 4 bases, J shed 10 bases, and the junction held 7 bases outside the gene matches.

V usage is TRBV29-1 and J usage is TRBJ1-1, with D hard to call. V lost 4 bases to trimming and J lost 1 base, with 10 bases between them. This CDR3 has 13 amino acids. Germline CDR1 and CDR2: SQVTM and ANQGSEA. The CDR3 region is CSVAGPENTEAFF. DNA of the CDR3: TGCAGCGTTGCCGGACCGGAGAACACTGAAGCTTTCTTT.

V usage is TRBV30 and J usage is TRBJ1-2; perhaps TRBD1 as D (5 bases). The germline gives CDR1 GTSNPN, CDR2 SVGIG (reference sequence). This CDR3 has 13 residues. V was clipped by 3 bases and J by 3 bases, with 11 bases between them. The CDR3 loop is CAWRSTGDYGYTF. CDR3 DNA: TGTGCCTGGAGATCGACGGGGGACTATGGCTACACCTTC.

V gene TRBV13 combines with J gene TRBJ2-7; D unclear. Germline lookup yields CDR1 PRHDT and CDR2 FYEKMQ (reference sequence). CDR3 length: 13 amino acids. Between the trimmed V and J ends, which lost 3 bases and 3 bases, there was a span of 9 bases. CDR3 coding DNA: TGTGCCAGCAGCTTTGTCGGCAGCTACGAGCAGTACTTC. Encoded protein: CASSFVGSYEQYF.

V and J are TRBV19 and TRBJ2-2, with 11 bases aligning to TRBD2. The trim removed 8 bases at V and 7 bases at J, leaving 3 bases unmatched. Germline V gene data show CDR1 as LNHDA and CDR2 as SQIVND (reference sequence). The length of the CDR3 is 13 residues. The CDR3 DNA sequence: TGTGCCAGTTCCGGGACTAGCGGCGGGGAGCTGTTTTTT. Translation: CASSGTSGGELFF.

This clone has a single count. The chain employs TRBV18 and TRBJ1-2; D gene ambiguous. Trimming took off 6 bases at V and 6 bases at J, with 23 bases between the two ends. This CDR3 is 16 amino acids long. Germline CDR1 reads KGHSH; CDR2 reads LQKENI. The DNA of the CDR3 is TGTGCCAGCTCTAAACCCGGCGACAAGGACTTGCATGGCTACACCTTC. Its protein product is CASSKPGDKDLHGYTF.

The V gene is TRBV27, the J gene TRBJ1-5; D is undetermined. CDR3 length: 13 amino acids. Germline V gene data show CDR1 as MNHEY and CDR2 as SMNVEV (reference sequence). The germline V and J ends were trimmed by 3 bases and 6 bases, with 9 bases remaining between them. The CDR3 DNA reads as TGTGCCAGCAGTTTGGATGAGGGTCAGCCCCAGCATTTT. Translating it yields CASSLDEGQPQHF.

The chain is built from TRBV9 and TRBJ1-3; no reliable D call. CDR1 and CDR2 (germline): SGDLS, YYNGEE. Trimming shortened V by 5 bases and J by 0 bases, and 12 bases separated the two germline ends. CDR3 size: 15 residues. This CDR3 reads CASSEGSSSGNTIYF. DNA for the CDR3: TGTGCCAGCAGTGAGGGTAGTTCCTCTGGAAACACCATATATTTT. Together with reference TRBV9 and TRBJ1-3, the CDR3 gives the full variable domain: DSGVTQTPKHLITATGQRVTLRCSPRSGDLSVYWYQQSLDQGLQFLIQYYNGEERAKGNILERFSAQQFPDLHSELNLSSLELGDSALYFCASSEGSSSGNTIYFGEGSWLTVV.

V is TRBV7-9 and J is TRBJ2-1; 7 bases map to TRBD2. This CDR3 region has 14 residues. The J segment lost 7 bases and the V segment lost 0 bases, leaving 3 bases of the junction unmatched. CDR1 SEHNR and CDR2 FQNEAQ come from the germline V gene (reference sequence). CDR3 residues: CASSLAGRANEQFF. CDR3 sequence (DNA): TGTGCCAGCAGCTTAGCGGGGAGGGCTAATGAGCAGTTCTTC.

V is TRBV6-1 and J is TRBJ2-1; 7 nucleotides match TRBD2. The trim removed 6 bases at V and 4 bases at J, leaving 9 bases unmatched. The CDR3 has 15 amino acids. Germline CDR1 reads MNHNS; CDR2 reads SASEGT. The DNA for the CDR3 is TGTGCCAGCAGATCCCCGGGACTACCGTACAATGAGCAGTTCTTC. This codes for CASRSPGLPYNEQFF.

The V gene is TRBV12-2, the J gene TRBJ2-3; the tabulated D call, TRBD1, remains unverified against the DNA. TRBV12-2 is a listed pseudogene. This CDR3 comprises 20 residues. CDR3 region: CASRLAQHRPGTVSTDTQYF. DNA of the CDR3: TGTGCAAGTCGCTTAGCTCAACACCGACCTGGGACAGTTAGCACAGATACGCAGTATTTT.

V and J are TRBV11-2 and TRBJ2-2, with a weak D call TRBD2 (5 bases). V was trimmed by 5 bases and J by 8 bases, leaving 15 bases between them. Germline V gene sequence: CDR1 SGHAT, CDR2 FQNNGV. The CDR3 runs to 14 residues. The CDR3 coding sequence is TGTGCCAGCAGCCGTTCCGGAGGTGGAGGGGAGCTGTTTTTT. Translated: CASSRSGGGGELFF.

The V and J genes are TRBV5-1 and TRBJ1-2; 7 bases match TRBD1. The V gene end was trimmed by 4 bases and the J gene end by 6 bases; junction bases not matched to a gene: 9. The CDR3 contains 14 residues. Germline CDR1 reads SGHRS; CDR2 reads YFSETQ. The CDR3 is CASSPPGGGNGYTF. DNA for the CDR3: TGCGCCAGCAGCCCCCCAGGAGGGGGCAATGGCTACACCTTC.

CDR3 region: CASSADNYGYTF. DNA of the CDR3: TGTGCCAGTAGTGCCGATAACTATGGCTACACCTTC. This chain joins TRBV19 and TRBJ1-2; D call uncertain. The CDR3 totals 12 residues. Trimming shortened V by 5 bases and J by 1 base, and 5 bases separated the two germline ends. Germline-derived CDR1 and CDR2 are LNHDA and SQIVND (reference sequence).

In DNA form, the CDR3 reads TGTGCCAGCAGCCCAGACCTAAGCACAGATACGCAGTATTTT. Its protein product is CASSPDLSTDTQYF. The chain combines TRBV14 with TRBJ2-3; D is ambiguous. Germline values: CDR1 SGHDN, CDR2 FVKESK. V shed 4 bases and J shed 0 bases, with 8 bases lying between them. The CDR3 length is 14 residues. Full variable domain (outside the CDR3, taken from reference TRBV14 and TRBJ2-3): EAGVTQFPSHSVIEKGQTVTLRCDPISGHDNLYWYRRVMGKEIKFLLHFVKESKQDESGMPNNRFLAERTGGTYSTLKVQPAELEDSGVYFCASSPDLSTDTQYFGPGTRLTVL.

The chain uses TRBV27 and TRBJ1-4; D gene ambiguous. Trimming removed 7 bases at V and 8 bases at J, with 17 bases between. The CDR3 covers 14 residues. In germline, CDR1 is MNHEY, CDR2 SMNVEV (reference sequence). The CDR3 is CASTSPRFREKLFF. CDR3 nucleotides: TGTGCCAGCACCTCACCGCGGTTCAGGGAAAAACTGTTTTTT.

As concerns this clone: The sample contains more than one DNA sequence encoding this CDR3. The chain recombines TRBV28 with TRBJ1-1; D is undetermined. The CDR3 has 11 amino acids. The V gene's germline CDR1 is MDHEN and CDR2 SYDVKM. Trimming removed 5 bases from V and 5 bases from J, with 6 bases in between. CDR3 amino acids: CASSLGTEAFF. The CDR3 bases are TGTGCCAGCAGTCTGGGGACTGAAGCTTTCTTT.

The V and J genes are TRBV28 and TRBJ2-7; 8 bases match TRBD1. This CDR3 contains 13 residues. Germline CDR1 and CDR2: MDHEN and SYDVKM. V shed 10 bases and J 3 bases; nucleotides not matched to a gene: 8. CDR3 in DNA: TGTGCCACAAGGACAGGACAGGGCTACGAGCAGTACTTC. Translating gives CATRTGQGYEQYF.